These 9 T cell receptor beta chains were all obtained from the same sample, sequenced in a study of post-analysis software for immune sequencing data. General study results and limits: Five or six TRBV segments, TRBV5-6, TRBV5-1 and TRBV20-1 among them, were found more frequent in patients than controls.

These receptors' antigens are unknown. Unique molecular identifiers were built into the TCR beta cDNA libraries. TCRdb recomputed calls from the PCR reads with MiXCR, one row per CDR3 protein. The table includes about 170,000 distinct CDR3 sequences, roughly 30% detected once. Sequences were obtained from blood. All receptors derive from a girl aged 10 to 17 with multiple sclerosis.

This clonotype was seen a few times. An end of the junction does not agree with germline; a read error may underlie this. This rearrangement joins TRBV5-1 to TRBJ2-7; 7 bases line up with TRBD2. The assigned J gene may be wrong: the sequence end matches TRBJ2-5 better. This CDR3 contains 14 residues. Per the germline V gene, CDR1 is SGHRS and CDR2 is YFSETQ. This chain's CDR3 is CASSLVGEGETQYF. CDR3 sequence (DNA): TGTGCCAGCTCCCTCGTAGGGGAGGGGGAGACCCAGTACTTC.

The gene calls are TRBV7-9 and TRBJ2-7; 9 bases line up with TRBD1. Germline V gives CDR1 SEHNR, CDR2 FQNEAQ (reference sequence). J lost 3 bases, V lost 0 bases, and 6 bases had no gene match. The CDR3 spans 16 residues. The chain's CDR3 is CASSLATGTGSYEQYF. CDR3 DNA: TGTGCCAGCAGCTTAGCGACCGGGACAGGGAGCTACGAGCAGTACTTC.

There are many counts of this clonotype. The chain employs TRBV6-2 or TRBV6-3 and TRBJ1-2, with 7 bases fitting TRBD1. Germline-derived CDR1 and CDR2 are MNHEY and SVGEGT. The CDR3 sequence is 15 residues long. The V and J ends lost 5 bases and 9 bases, in that order; junction bases with no gene match: 15. Here the CDR3 reads CASSPHIQTGRSYTF. The CDR3 DNA reads TGTGCCAGCAGTCCCCACATCCAGACAGGGAGGAGCTACACCTTC.

This clonotype was recorded many times. The chain has TRBV4-1 and TRBJ2-3; D unresolved. In germline, CDR1 is MGHRA, CDR2 YSYEKL. This CDR3 is 13 amino acids long. The V end lost 3 bases, the J end lost 0 bases, and 4 bases lay between the germline ends. For the CDR3, the DNA is TGCGCCAGCAGCCAGCCCAGCACAGATACGCAGTATTTT. This encodes CASSQPSTDTQYF.

The chain links TRBV5-1 to TRBJ2-5; D is ambiguous. V was trimmed by 4 bases and J by 7 bases, leaving 17 bases between them. This CDR3 spans 14 amino acids. CDR1 and CDR2 from the germline V gene are SGHRS and YFSETQ. The CDR3 here is CASSPTGDSRTQYF. The CDR3 DNA follows: TGCGCCAGCAGCCCTACCGGTGACTCGAGGACCCAGTACTTC.

The rearrangement links TRBV11-2 to TRBJ2-5; 7 bases are shared with TRBD1. The V gene end was trimmed by 1 base and the J gene end by 3 bases; junction bases not matched to a gene: 5. The germline V gene has CDR1 SGHAT and CDR2 FQNNGV. The length of the CDR3 is 15 residues. CDR3 residues: CASSLGDSRKETQYF. The CDR3 DNA reads as TGTGCCAGCAGCTTAGGGGACAGCCGGAAAGAGACCCAGTACTTC.

This clonotype showed up just a few times. The genes are TRBV6-1 and TRBJ1-5; 9 nucleotides match TRBD1. V lost 6 bases and J lost 3; bases outside the gene matches: 6. The CDR3 sequence is 15 residues long. Germline CDR1 is MNHNS and CDR2 is SASEGT. CDR3 amino acids: CASREQGANNQPQHF. As DNA, the CDR3 is TGTGCCAGCAGAGAACAGGGGGCAAACAATCAGCCCCAGCATTTT.

With respect to this clonotype: A much bigger clone sits one base away, suggesting this may be a read error. The V gene is TRBV4-1, the J gene TRBJ2-1; the D gene is possibly TRBD2 (6 bases). Per the germline V gene, CDR1 is MGHRA and CDR2 is YSYEKL. The CDR3 runs to 19 residues. In nucleotides, the CDR3 is TGCGCCAGCAGCCAAGAGATGGAGGGCGCGTCGAGCTCCTACAATGAGCCGTTCTTC. Translated, it gives CASSQEMEGASSSYNEPFF.

This clonotype was counted a few times. Being one base from a much bigger clone, this may be a read error. This chain uses TRBV20-1 with TRBJ2-1, with 9 bases matching TRBD2. The germline CDR1 and CDR2 sequences are DFQATT and SNEGSKA (reference sequence). This CDR3 contains 15 residues. V dropped 6 bases and J dropped 4; count of bases not matched to a gene: 10. The CDR3 nucleotides are TGCAGTGCCCTCTCGGGCGGGAGGGGATACAATGAGCAGTTCTTC. This codes for CSALSGGRGYNEQFF.